The 24 T cell receptor beta chains presented below share a single source sample, sequenced in a study of blood T cell repertoires in COVID-19. Repertoires were generated with immunoSEQ multiplex PCR, while TCRdb's copy carries only in-frame clones and drops some. This sample has approximately 74,000 clones, with just under 80% found just once. Source material: peripheral blood. These receptors all come from a human donor in a cohort sampled during active COVID-19.

The chain carries TRBV18 and TRBJ2-1; 9 positions agree with TRBD1. The CDR3 runs to 15 residues. Germline loops: CDR1 KGHSH, CDR2 LQKENI. V dropped 3 bases and J dropped 8; count of bases not matched to a gene: 8. CDR3 in DNA: TGTGCCAGCTCACCGGGGGACAGGGTCCTAGATGAGCAGTTCTTC. It is translated as CASSPGDRVLDEQFF.

The rearrangement joins TRBV28 to TRBJ2-1, with D tentatively TRBD2 (6 bases). V was cut by 1 base and J by 0 bases, with 13 bases left in between. Looked up from germline, CDR1 is MDHEN and CDR2 is SYDVKM. This CDR3 is built from 17 residues. CDR3 nucleotide sequence: TGTGCCAGCAGTTTATTGGTGGGAGGATACTCCTACAATGAGCAGTTCTTC. Protein sequence: CASSLLVGGYSYNEQFF.

The chain carries TRBV6-2 or TRBV6-3 and TRBJ1-1, with D possibly TRBD1 on 5 matching bases. V was pared by 7 bases and J by 6 bases, with 18 bases between. Germline V gives CDR1 MNHEY, CDR2 SVGEGT. This CDR3 is 14 amino acids long. The CDR3 sequence: CASTPGGYIAEAFF. CDR3 nucleotide sequence: TGTGCCAGCACCCCCGGGGGGTATATCGCTGAAGCTTTCTTT.

V and J are TRBV7-2 and TRBJ2-7, with a tentative D call TRBD2 (7 bases). Trimming took off 6 bases at V and 0 bases at J, with 9 bases between the two ends. CDR1 is SGHTA and CDR2 is FQGNSA in the germline V gene. The CDR3 consists of 13 residues. The CDR3 loop is CASRGGGSYEQYF. Written as DNA, the CDR3 is TGTGCCAGCAGGGGAGGGGGCTCCTACGAGCAGTACTTC.

This clone has just a few counts. This chain connects TRBV5-6 to TRBJ2-3, with unresolved D. The germline CDR1 and CDR2 sequences are SGHDT and YYEEEE. Trimming pared 4 bases from V and 6 bases from J, leaving 9 bases between. The CDR3 runs to 12 residues. CDR3 protein: CASSRVEDTQYF. In DNA form, the CDR3 reads TGTGCCAGCAGCCGGGTGGAGGATACGCAGTATTTT.

The chain employs TRBV6-5 and TRBJ2-7, with D perhaps TRBD2 (5 bases). The CDR3 covers 13 residues. Trimming took 6 bases from V and 3 from J, leaving 12 bases between them. Germline loops: CDR1 MNHEY, CDR2 SVGAGI. CDR3 loop: CASSLARFYEQYF. Written as DNA, the CDR3 is TGTGCCAGCAGCCTAGCCCGATTCTACGAGCAGTACTTC.

The gene calls are TRBV29-1 and TRBJ2-5; TRBD1 aligns across 7 bases. The CDR3 runs 14 residues. Losses at the gene ends were 3 bases for V and 1 base for J; bases not matched to a gene: 5. Per germline, CDR1 SQVTM and CDR2 ANQGSEA. CDR3 sequence reads: CSVESPGGQETQYF. CDR3 DNA: TGCAGCGTTGAGTCGCCAGGGGGCCAAGAGACCCAGTACTTC.

The chain combines TRBV24-1 with TRBJ2-3, with 7 bases matching TRBD1. Germline lookup yields CDR1 KGHDR and CDR2 SFDVKD. V gave up 7 bases and J gave up 0 bases; unmatched junction bases: 9. The CDR3 contains 16 residues. CDR3 amino acids: CATSKTGDPSTDTQYF. The DNA for the CDR3 is TGTGCCACCAGCAAAACAGGGGATCCTAGCACAGATACGCAGTATTTT.

This chain connects TRBV5-1 to TRBJ2-1; possibly TRBD2 for D (7 bases). Trimming cost V 5 bases and J 5 bases, with 14 bases left between them. CDR3 length: 14 amino acids. Germline-derived CDR1 and CDR2 are SGHRS and YFSETQ. The CDR3, as DNA: TGCGCCAGCAGGGGCGGGGGCGAACACAATGAGCAGTTCTTC. Amino acids: CASRGGGEHNEQFF.

This chain joins TRBV6-4 and TRBJ2-3; D gene unclear. CDR1 is MRHNA, CDR2 SNTAGT, per germline. The CDR3 is 13 amino acids. The V and J ends lost 4 bases and 2 bases respectively, with 7 bases between them. CDR3 bases: TGTGCCAGCAGTGCACAGAACACAGATACGCAGTATTTT. It yields the protein CASSAQNTDTQYF.

The rearrangement links TRBV3-1 (or the pseudogene TRBV3-2) to TRBJ2-7, with a weak D call TRBD1 (6 bases). V was shortened by 4 bases and J by 2 bases, with 15 bases between the two germline ends. The CDR3 has 15 residues. Germline V gene data show CDR1 as LGHDT and CDR2 as YNNKEL (reference sequence). CDR3 nucleotides: TGTGCCAGCAGCCTCAACTTCAAGGGGGCCTACGAGCAGTACTTC. Amino acids: CASSLNFKGAYEQYF.

This clone was detected only a few times. The chain has TRBV15 and TRBJ2-7; D may be TRBD1 (5 bases). V lost 4 bases, J lost 2 bases, and 9 bases lay in between. This CDR3 comprises 13 residues. In germline, CDR1 is LNHNV, CDR2 YYDKDF (reference sequence). The CDR3 is CATSTRDTYEQYF. The CDR3, as DNA: TGTGCCACCAGCACCAGGGATACCTACGAGCAGTACTTC. Variable domain in full (rest from reference TRBV15 and TRBJ2-7): DAMVIQNPRYQVTQFGKPVTLSCSQTLNHNVMYWYQQKSSQAPKLLFHYYDKDFNNEADTPDNFQSRRPNTSFCFLDIRSPGLGDTAMYLCATSTRDTYEQYFGPGTRLTVT.

The chain couples TRBV5-1 to TRBJ1-4, with D possibly being TRBD1 (6 bases). The germline CDR1 and CDR2 sequences are SGHRS and YFSETQ. Trimming removed 0 bases from V and 6 bases from J, with 12 bases in between. There are 15 residues in the CDR3. The CDR3 here is CASSLEGERYEKLFF. CDR3 nucleotides: TGCGCCAGCAGCTTGGAGGGGGAGCGGTATGAAAAACTGTTTTTT. The full variable domain, rest sourced from reference TRBV5-1 and TRBJ1-4, is KAGVTQTPRYLIKTRGQQVTLSCSPISGHRSVSWYQQTPGQGLQFLFEYFSETQRNKGNFPGRFSGRQFSNSRSEMNVSTLELGDSALYLCASSLEGERYEKLFFGSGTQLSVL.

The chain joins TRBV10-3 to TRBJ2-6; 9 bases are shared with TRBD1. The CDR3 is 17 residues long. The germline V gene has CDR1 ENHRY and CDR2 SYGVKD. The J segment lost 0 bases and the V segment lost 7 bases, leaving 7 bases of the junction unmatched. CDR3 DNA sequence: TGTGCCATCACTTCGACAGGGGGGAGCTCTGGGGCCAACGTCCTGACTTTC. The encoded protein is CAITSTGGSSGANVLTF.

To note about this clone: Within the sample, other DNA sequences also encode this same CDR3. The chain uses TRBV28 and TRBJ2-7; 7 bases match TRBD2. Per the germline V gene, CDR1 is MDHEN and CDR2 is SYDVKM. This CDR3 has 14 residues. J gave up 0 bases and V 5 bases, and 4 bases lay outside the gene matches. The CDR3 nucleotides are TGTGCCAGCAGTCTCGGGGGGTACTCCTACGAGCAGTACTTC. It yields the protein CASSLGGYSYEQYF.

CDR3 bases: TGTGCCACCACTCCCACAGGGGGCACAGATACGCAGTATTTT. Residues: CATTPTGGTDTQYF. The chain combines TRBV19 with TRBJ2-3, with 7 bases aligning to TRBD1. The trim removed 10 bases at V and 1 base at J, leaving 8 bases unmatched. The germline gives CDR1 LNHDA, CDR2 SQIVND (reference sequence). CDR3 length: 14 residues.

The chain carries TRBV7-6 and TRBJ1-2; 10 nucleotides align to TRBD1. The germline V gene has CDR1 SGHVS and CDR2 FNYEAQ. The CDR3 covers 15 residues. With 1 base clipped from V and 4 bases from J, the junction kept 3 bases outside the gene matches. The CDR3 spells CASSLEDRGSYGYTF. The CDR3 DNA reads TGTGCCAGCAGCTTAGAGGACAGGGGGTCCTATGGCTACACCTTC.

The chain has TRBV3-1 (or the pseudogene TRBV3-2) and TRBJ2-7; weak D call: TRBD2 (5 bases). The V end lost 0 bases, the J end lost 0 bases, and 6 bases lay between the germline ends. The CDR3 consists of 14 residues. CDR1 and CDR2 from the germline V gene are LGHDT and YNNKEL (reference sequence). Written as DNA, the CDR3 is TGTGCCAGCAGCCAAGATCGGGGCTCCTACGAGCAGTACTTC. Translated: CASSQDRGSYEQYF.

The rearrangement joins TRBV19 to TRBJ2-7; 7 positions agree with TRBD2. The junction had 10 bases not matched to a gene; V was cut back by 5 bases and J by 0 bases. Germline loops: CDR1 LNHDA, CDR2 SQIVND (reference sequence). This CDR3 is built from 16 residues. This CDR3 reads CASSLDHGTNSYEQYF. Here the CDR3 DNA reads TGTGCCAGTAGTTTGGATCACGGGACTAACTCCTACGAGCAGTACTTC.

The chain links TRBV28 to TRBJ1-1, with TRBD1 identical over 7 bases. The ends lost 1 base at V and 8 bases at J; junction bases unmatched: 4. The CDR3 is 13 residues long. Germline V gene lookup returns CDR1 MDHEN and CDR2 SYDVKM. The CDR3 bases are TGTGCCAGCAGTTTATTAGGGGGCATCGAAGCTTTCTTT. Protein product: CASSLLGGIEAFF.

The J gene is TRBJ2-3, the V gene TRBV5-1; D not resolved. Looked up from germline, CDR1 is SGHRS and CDR2 is YFSETQ. The CDR3 runs 15 residues. With 0 bases removed from V and 6 bases from J, the gap between germline ends came to 14 bases. Here the CDR3 DNA reads TGCGCCAGCAGCTTGGCGTCACAGACCGCGGATACGCAGTATTTT. It encodes CASSLASQTADTQYF. The complete variable domain, with remaining parts taken from reference TRBV5-1 and TRBJ2-3, reads KAGVTQTPRYLIKTRGQQVTLSCSPISGHRSVSWYQQTPGQGLQFLFEYFSETQRNKGNFPGRFSGRQFSNSRSEMNVSTLELGDSALYLCASSLASQTADTQYFGPGTRLTVL.

The V call is TRBV5-4, the J call TRBJ2-3; TRBD2 aligns across 8 bases. CDR1 SGHNT and CDR2 YYREEE come from the germline V gene (reference sequence). With 0 bases clipped from V and 2 bases from J, the junction kept 2 bases outside the gene matches. The CDR3 runs to 15 residues. The CDR3 sequence is CASSLELADTDTQYF. The DNA of the CDR3 is TGTGCCAGCAGCTTGGAACTAGCGGACACAGATACGCAGTATTTT.

The chain employs TRBV6-5 and TRBJ2-7, with D possibly matching TRBD1 (6 bases). This CDR3 comprises 16 residues. Per the germline V gene, CDR1 is MNHEY and CDR2 is SVGAGI. Trimming shortened V by 4 bases and J by 1 base, and 17 bases separated the two germline ends. The CDR3 region is CASSSLVGAKSYEQYF. Written as DNA, the CDR3 is TGTGCCAGCAGTTCGCTGGTGGGGGCCAAGTCCTACGAGCAGTACTTC.

This clone was recorded many times. Other DNA sequences in the same sample also yield this CDR3. This chain uses TRBV9 with TRBJ2-5, with D tentatively TRBD2 (5 bases). Germline V lookup: CDR1 SGDLS, CDR2 YYNGEE. V lost 0 bases and J 4 bases, leaving 13 bases between the germline ends. CDR3 size: 15 residues. As DNA, the CDR3 is TGTGCCAGCAGCGTAGACAGCGGCGCCGGAGAGACCCAGTACTTC. This encodes CASSVDSGAGETQYF.